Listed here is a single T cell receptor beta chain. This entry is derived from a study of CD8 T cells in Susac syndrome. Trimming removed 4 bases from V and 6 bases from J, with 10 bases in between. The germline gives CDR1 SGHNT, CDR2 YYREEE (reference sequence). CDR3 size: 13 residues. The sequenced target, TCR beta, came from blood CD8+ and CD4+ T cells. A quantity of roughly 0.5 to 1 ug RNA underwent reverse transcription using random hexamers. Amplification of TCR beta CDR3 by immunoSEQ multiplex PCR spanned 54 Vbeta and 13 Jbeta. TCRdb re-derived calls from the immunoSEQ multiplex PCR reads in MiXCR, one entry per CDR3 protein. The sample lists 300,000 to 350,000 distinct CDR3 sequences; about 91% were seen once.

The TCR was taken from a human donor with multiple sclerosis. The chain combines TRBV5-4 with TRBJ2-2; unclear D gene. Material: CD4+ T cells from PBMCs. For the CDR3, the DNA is TGTGCCAGCAGCCTCGCGCCGGCCGGGGAGCTGTTTTTT. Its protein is CASSLAPAGELFF.